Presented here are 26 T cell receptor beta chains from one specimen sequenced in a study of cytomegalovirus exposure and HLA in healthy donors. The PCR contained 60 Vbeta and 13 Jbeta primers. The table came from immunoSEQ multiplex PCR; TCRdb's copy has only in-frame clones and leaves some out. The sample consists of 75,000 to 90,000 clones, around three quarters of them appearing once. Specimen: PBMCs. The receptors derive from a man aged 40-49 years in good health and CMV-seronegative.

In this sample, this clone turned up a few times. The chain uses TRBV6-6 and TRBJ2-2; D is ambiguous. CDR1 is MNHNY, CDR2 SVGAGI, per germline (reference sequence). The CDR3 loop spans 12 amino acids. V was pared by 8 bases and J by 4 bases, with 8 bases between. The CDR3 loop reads CASHRFTGELFF. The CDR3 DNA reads TGTGCCAGCCACCGGTTCACCGGGGAGCTGTTTTTT.

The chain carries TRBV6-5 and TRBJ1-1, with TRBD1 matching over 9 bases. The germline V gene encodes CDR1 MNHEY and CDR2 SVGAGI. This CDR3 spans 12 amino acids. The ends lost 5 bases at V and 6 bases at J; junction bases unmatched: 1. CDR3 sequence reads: CASSGTGSEAFF. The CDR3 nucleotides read TGTGCCAGCAGTGGGACAGGGTCTGAAGCTTTCTTT.

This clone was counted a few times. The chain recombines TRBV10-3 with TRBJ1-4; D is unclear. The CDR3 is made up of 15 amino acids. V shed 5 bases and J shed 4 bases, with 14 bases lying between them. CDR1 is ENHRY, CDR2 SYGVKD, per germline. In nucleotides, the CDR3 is TGTGCCATCAGTCAAGACAATCTCAGTAATGAAAAACTGTTTTTT. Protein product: CAISQDNLSNEKLFF.

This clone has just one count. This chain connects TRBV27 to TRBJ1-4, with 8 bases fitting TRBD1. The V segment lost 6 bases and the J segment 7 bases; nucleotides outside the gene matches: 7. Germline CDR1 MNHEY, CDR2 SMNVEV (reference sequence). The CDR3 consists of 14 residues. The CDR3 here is CASSQGTGREKLFF. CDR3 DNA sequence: TGTGCCAGCAGCCAAGGGACAGGTCGTGAAAAACTGTTTTTT.

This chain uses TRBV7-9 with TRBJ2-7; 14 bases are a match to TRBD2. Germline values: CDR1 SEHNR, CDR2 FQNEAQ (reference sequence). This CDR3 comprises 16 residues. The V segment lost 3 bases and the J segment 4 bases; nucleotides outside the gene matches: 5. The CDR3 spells CASSLTSGRAGYEQYF. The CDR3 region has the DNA TGTGCCAGCAGCTTGACTAGCGGGAGGGCCGGGTACGAGCAGTACTTC.

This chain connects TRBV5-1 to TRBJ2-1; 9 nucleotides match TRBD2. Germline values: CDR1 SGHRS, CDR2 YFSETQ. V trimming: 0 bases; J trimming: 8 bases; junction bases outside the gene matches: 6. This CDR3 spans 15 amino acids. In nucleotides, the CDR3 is TGCGCCAGCAGCTTGGGAGGGACTAGCCGATATGAGCAGTTCTTC. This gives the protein CASSLGGTSRYEQFF. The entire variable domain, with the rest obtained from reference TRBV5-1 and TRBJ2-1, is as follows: KAGVTQTPRYLIKTRGQQVTLSCSPISGHRSVSWYQQTPGQGLQFLFEYFSETQRNKGNFPGRFSGRQFSNSRSEMNVSTLELGDSALYLCASSLGGTSRYEQFFGPGTRLTVL.

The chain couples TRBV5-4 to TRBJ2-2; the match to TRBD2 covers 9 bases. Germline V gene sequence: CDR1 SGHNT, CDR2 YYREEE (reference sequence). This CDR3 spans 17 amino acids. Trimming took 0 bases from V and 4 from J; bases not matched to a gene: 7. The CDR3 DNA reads TGTGCCAGCAGCTTGGCCGGTAGCGGGAGTATCACCGGGGAGCTGTTTTTT. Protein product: CASSLAGSGSITGELFF.

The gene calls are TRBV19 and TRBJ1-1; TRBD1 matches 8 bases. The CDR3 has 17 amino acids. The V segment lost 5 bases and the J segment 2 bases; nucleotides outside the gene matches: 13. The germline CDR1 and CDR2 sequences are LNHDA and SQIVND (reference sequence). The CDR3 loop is CASSPLQGAIGNTEAFF. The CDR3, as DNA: TGTGCCAGTAGTCCCCTCCAGGGGGCTATTGGCAACACTGAAGCTTTCTTT.

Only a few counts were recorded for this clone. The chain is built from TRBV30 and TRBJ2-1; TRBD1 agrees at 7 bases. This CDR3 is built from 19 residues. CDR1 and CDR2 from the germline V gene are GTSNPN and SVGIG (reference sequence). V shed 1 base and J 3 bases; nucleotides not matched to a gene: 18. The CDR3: CAWSGRGGPAVWDYNEQFF. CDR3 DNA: TGTGCCTGGAGTGGGAGAGGGGGCCCTGCGGTTTGGGACTACAATGAGCAGTTCTTC.

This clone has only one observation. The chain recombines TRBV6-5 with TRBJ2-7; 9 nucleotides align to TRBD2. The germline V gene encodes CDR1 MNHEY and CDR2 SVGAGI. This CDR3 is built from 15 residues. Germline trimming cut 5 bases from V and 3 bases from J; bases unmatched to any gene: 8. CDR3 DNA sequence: TGTGCCAGCAGTCGCCTGCGGGAGGGAAACTACGAGCAGTACTTC. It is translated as CASSRLREGNYEQYF.

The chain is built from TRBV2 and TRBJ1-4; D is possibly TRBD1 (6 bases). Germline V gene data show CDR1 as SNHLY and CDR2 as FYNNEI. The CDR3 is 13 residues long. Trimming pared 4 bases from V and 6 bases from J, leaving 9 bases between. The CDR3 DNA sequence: TGTGCCAGCAGTGTGGACAGAGATGAAAAACTGTTTTTT. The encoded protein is CASSVDRDEKLFF.

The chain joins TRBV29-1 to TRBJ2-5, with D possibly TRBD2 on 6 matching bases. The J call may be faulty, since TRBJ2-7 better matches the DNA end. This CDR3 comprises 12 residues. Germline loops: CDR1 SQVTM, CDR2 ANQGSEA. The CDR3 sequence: CSVYAGSYEQYF. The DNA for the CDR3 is TGCAGCGTCTACGCCGGGAGCTACGAGCAGTACTTC.

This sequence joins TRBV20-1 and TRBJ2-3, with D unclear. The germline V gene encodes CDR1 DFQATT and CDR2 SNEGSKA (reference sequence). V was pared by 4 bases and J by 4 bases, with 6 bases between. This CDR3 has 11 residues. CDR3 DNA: TGCAGTGCTACCATTTCAGATACGCAGTATTTT. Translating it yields CSATISDTQYF.

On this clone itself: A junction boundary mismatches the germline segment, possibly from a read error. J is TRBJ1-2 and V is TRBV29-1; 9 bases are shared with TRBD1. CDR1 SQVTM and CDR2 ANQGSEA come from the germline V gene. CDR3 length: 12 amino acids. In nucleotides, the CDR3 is TGCAGCGTATCCGGGACAGGGACGTCCACCGGCTTC. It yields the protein CSVSGTGTSTGF. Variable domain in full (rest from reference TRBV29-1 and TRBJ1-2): SAVISQKPSRDICQRGTSLTIQCQVDSQVTMMFWYRQQPGQSLTLIATANQGSEATYESGFVIDKFPISRPNLTFSTLTVSNMSPEDSSIYLCSVSGTGTSTGFGSGTRLTVV.

CDR3 nucleotides: TGTGCCAGCAGCTTAGATGTGACAGGGAAGCAGTACTTC. Amino acids: CASSLDVTGKQYF. The rearrangement uses TRBV7-6 and TRBJ2-7; 7 bases align to TRBD1. The CDR3 sequence is 13 residues long. V shed 1 base, J shed 8 bases, and the junction held 5 bases outside the gene matches. Germline V gene data show CDR1 as SGHVS and CDR2 as FNYEAQ. Based on the CDR3 plus reference TRBV7-6 and TRBJ2-7, the full variable domain is GAGVSQSPRYKVTKRGQDVALRCDPISGHVSLYWYRQALGQGPEFLTYFNYEAQQDKSGLPNDRFSAERPEGSISTLTIQRTEQRDSAMYRCASSLDVTGKQYFGPGTRLTVT.

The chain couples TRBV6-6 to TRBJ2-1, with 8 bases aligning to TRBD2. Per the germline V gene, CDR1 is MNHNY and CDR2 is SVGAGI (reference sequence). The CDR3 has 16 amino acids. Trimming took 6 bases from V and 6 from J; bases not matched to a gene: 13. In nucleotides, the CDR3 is TGTGCCAGCAGCAACCTACTAGCGGACTCGCCCAATGAGCAGTTCTTC. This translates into CASSNLLADSPNEQFF.

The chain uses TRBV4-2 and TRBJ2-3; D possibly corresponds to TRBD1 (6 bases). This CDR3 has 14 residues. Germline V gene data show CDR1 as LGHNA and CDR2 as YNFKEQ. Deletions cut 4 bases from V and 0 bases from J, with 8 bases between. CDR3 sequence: CASSRGQSTDTQYF. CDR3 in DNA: TGTGCCAGCAGCCGAGGACAGAGCACAGATACGCAGTATTTT.

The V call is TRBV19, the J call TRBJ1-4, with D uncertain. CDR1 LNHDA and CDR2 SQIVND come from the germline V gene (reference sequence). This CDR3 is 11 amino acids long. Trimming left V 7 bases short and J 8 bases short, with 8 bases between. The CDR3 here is CASTQAEKLFF. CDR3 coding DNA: TGTGCCAGTACCCAGGCGGAAAAACTGTTTTTT.

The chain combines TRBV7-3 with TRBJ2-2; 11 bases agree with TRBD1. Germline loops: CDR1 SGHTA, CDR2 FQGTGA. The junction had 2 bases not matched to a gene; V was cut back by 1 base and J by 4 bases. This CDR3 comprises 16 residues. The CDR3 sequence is CASSLKGTGGTGELFF. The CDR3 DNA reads TGTGCCAGCAGCTTAAAAGGGACAGGGGGCACCGGGGAGCTGTTTTTT.

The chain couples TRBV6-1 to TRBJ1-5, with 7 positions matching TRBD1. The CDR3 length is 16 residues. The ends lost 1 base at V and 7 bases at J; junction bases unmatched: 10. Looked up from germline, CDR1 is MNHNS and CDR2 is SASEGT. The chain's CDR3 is CASSEGTGANGQPQHF. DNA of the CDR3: TGTGCCAGCAGTGAAGGTACAGGGGCAAACGGGCAGCCCCAGCATTTT.

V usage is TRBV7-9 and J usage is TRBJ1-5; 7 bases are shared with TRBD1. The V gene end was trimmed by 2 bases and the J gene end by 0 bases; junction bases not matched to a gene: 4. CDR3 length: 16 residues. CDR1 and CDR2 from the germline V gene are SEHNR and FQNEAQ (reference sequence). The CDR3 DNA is TGTGCCAGCAGCTTAAAGGGACAGAGTAGCAATCAGCCCCAGCATTTT. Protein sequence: CASSLKGQSSNQPQHF. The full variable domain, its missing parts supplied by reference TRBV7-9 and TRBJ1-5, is DTGVSQNPRHKITKRGQNVTFRCDPISEHNRLYWYRQTLGQGPEFLTYFQNEAQLEKSRLLSDRFSAERPKGSFSTLEIQRTEQGDSAMYLCASSLKGQSSNQPQHFGDGTRLSIL.

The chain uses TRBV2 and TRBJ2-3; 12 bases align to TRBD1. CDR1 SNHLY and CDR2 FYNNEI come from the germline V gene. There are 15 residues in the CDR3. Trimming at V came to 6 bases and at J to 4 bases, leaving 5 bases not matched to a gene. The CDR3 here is CASSRDRGPADTQYF. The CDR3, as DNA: TGTGCCAGCAGCCGGGACAGGGGGCCGGCAGATACGCAGTATTTT.

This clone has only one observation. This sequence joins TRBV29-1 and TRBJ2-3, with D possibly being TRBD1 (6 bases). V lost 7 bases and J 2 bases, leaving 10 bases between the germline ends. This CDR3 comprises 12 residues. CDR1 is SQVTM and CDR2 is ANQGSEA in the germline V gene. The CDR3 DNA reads TGCAGCGGGAACAGGGACACAGATACGCAGTATTTT. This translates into CSGNRDTDTQYF.

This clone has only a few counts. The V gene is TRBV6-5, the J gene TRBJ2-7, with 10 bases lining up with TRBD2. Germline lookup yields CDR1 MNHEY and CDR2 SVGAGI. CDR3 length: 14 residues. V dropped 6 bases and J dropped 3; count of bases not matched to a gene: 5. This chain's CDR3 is CASSLLAGLYEQYF. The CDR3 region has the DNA TGTGCCAGCAGCCTACTAGCGGGACTCTACGAGCAGTACTTC.

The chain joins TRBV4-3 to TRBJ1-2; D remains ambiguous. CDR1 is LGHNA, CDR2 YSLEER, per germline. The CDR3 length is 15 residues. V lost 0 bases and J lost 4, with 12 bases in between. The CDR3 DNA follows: TGCGCCAGCAGCCAAGATCCTTCCCTTCCCTATGGCTACACCTTC. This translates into CASSQDPSLPYGYTF.

CDR3 region: CASSPNREGYNEQFF. The CDR3 bases are TGTGCCAGCTCACCAAACAGGGAAGGTTACAATGAGCAGTTCTTC. The J gene is TRBJ2-1, the V gene TRBV18; possible D gene TRBD1, 6 bases. V was cut by 2 bases and J by 4 bases, with 12 bases left in between. CDR1 is KGHSH and CDR2 is LQKENI in the germline V gene. The CDR3 length is 15 residues.